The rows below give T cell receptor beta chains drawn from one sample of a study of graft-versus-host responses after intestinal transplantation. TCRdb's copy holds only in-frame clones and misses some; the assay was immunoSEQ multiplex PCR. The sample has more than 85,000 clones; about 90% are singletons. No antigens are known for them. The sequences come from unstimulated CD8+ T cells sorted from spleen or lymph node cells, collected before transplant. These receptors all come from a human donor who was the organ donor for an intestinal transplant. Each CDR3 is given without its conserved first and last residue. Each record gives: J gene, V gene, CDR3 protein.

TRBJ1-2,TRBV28,ASSLTGGNYGYT
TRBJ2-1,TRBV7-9,ASSLAYMTSGSYNEQF
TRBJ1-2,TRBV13,ASSLTGKWTDNYGYT
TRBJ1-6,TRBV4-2,ASSQETGTGSPLH
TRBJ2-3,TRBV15,ATQSPVSGGPDTQY
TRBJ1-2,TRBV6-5,ASSLEGGYGYT
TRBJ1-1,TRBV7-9,ASNPPFGVLNTEAF
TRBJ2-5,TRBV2,ASRPGLAEKPRFLETQY
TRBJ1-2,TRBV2,ASSDISYGYT
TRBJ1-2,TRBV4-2,ASSQGLLGPTYGYT
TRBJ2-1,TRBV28,ASSPKYRWIYNEQF
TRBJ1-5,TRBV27,ASRQGPNQPQH
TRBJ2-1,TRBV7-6,ASSLGLYNEQF
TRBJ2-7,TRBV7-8,ASSPRDSTGYEQY
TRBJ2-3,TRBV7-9,ASSGPVFYGTDTQY
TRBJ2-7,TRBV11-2,ASSLGAGSEQY
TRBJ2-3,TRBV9,ASSVELAGGPSSTDTQY
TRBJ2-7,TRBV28,ASSGYRVGRYEQY
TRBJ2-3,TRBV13,ASSLPGSGTDTQY
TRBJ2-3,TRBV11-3,ASSLGRGGTDTQY
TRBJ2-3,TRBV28,ASSFTPPGTGLTDTQY
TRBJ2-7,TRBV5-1,ASSLVQGSSYEQY
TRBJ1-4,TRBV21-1,ASSKAPGGVGEKLF